This TCR beta chain comes out of a study of blood T cell repertoires in COVID-19. Whole-study context: Italy, Spain and the United States were the sources of the convalescent and acute COVID-19 samples. Nucleic acid was either cDNA or gDNA, and it came from T cells, B-cell-depleted T cells, or PBMCs.

Germline V gene data show CDR1 as SNHLY and CDR2 as FYNNEI. With 5 bases removed from V and 7 bases from J, the gap between germline ends came to 8 bases. The CDR3 contains 11 residues. Original analysis: Amplified reference gene primers provided the basis for estimating nucleated cell counts. The data were produced by immunoSEQ multiplex PCR, yet TCRdb's version contains in-frame clones alone and is incomplete. V, J and clone size derive from that table, while D and trimming were established from the DNA sequence. The sample lists 120,000 to 150,000 clones, about nine tenths occurring once. This chain uses TRBV2 with TRBJ1-1, with D unresolved. Sequencing was carried out using peripheral blood. The sequence was obtained from an elderly woman with acute or convalescent COVID-19. The CDR3 spells CASSPRYEAFF. The CDR3 nucleotides are TGTGCCAGCAGTCCTAGATATGAAGCTTTCTTT.